One and the same sample provided the 14 T cell receptor beta chains below, sequenced in a study of blood T cells in healthy people across ages. It was with a sample-barcoded 5' primer and a J-beta primer mix that a second PCR of roughly 6 to 12 cycles was run. TCRdb re-called the 5' RACE reads with MiXCR, one entry per CDR3 protein. This sample has 1.2 million to 1.5 million distinct CDR3 sequences; almost 60% occur once, and the top ten carry over 5.5%. Sample: blood. The receptor source for this set is a man aged 18 to 29 in good health.

This rearrangement joins TRBV20-1 to TRBJ1-2, with 9 bases fitting TRBD1. The CDR3 is 13 residues long. V lost 3 bases, J lost 6 bases, and 5 bases stayed unmatched. The germline V gene has CDR1 DFQATT and CDR2 SNEGSKA (reference sequence). CDR3 loop: CSARGTGLHGYTF. The CDR3, as DNA: TGCAGTGCTAGGGGGACAGGGTTGCATGGCTACACCTTC.

The chain employs TRBV7-2 and TRBJ1-4; 7 positions match TRBD1. The CDR3 has 14 residues. Germline values: CDR1 SGHTA, CDR2 FQGNSA. V lost 5 bases to trimming and J lost 8 bases; unmatched junction nucleotides: 8. The CDR3 region has the DNA TGTGCCAGCAGCAAGACAGGGTGGGGCGAAAAACTGTTTTTT. This encodes CASSKTGWGEKLFF.

This clonotype was seen only a few times. The chain carries TRBV7-2 and TRBJ2-5; D is undetermined. The CDR3 contains 13 residues. The germline V gene encodes CDR1 SGHTA and CDR2 FQGNSA. V was pared by 5 bases and J by 5 bases, with 12 bases between. CDR3 DNA: TGTGCCAGCAGCCCCGGACCGGGTGAGACCCAGTACTTC. Its protein is CASSPGPGETQYF.

This clonotype was seen just once. The chain is built from TRBV12-3 or TRBV12-4 and TRBJ1-5, with TRBD1 matching over 7 bases. The J segment lost 4 bases and the V segment lost 4 bases, leaving 7 bases of the junction unmatched. The CDR3 is made up of 15 amino acids. The CDR3 loop reads CASSSETGLNQPQHF. As DNA, the CDR3 is TGTGCCAGCAGTTCCGAGACAGGGCTTAATCAGCCCCAGCATTTT.

The chain employs TRBV11-2 and TRBJ2-5; the D is unclear. The V and J ends lost 0 bases and 2 bases respectively, with 10 bases between them. CDR1 and CDR2 (germline): SGHAT, FQNNGV. The CDR3 contains 15 residues. CDR3 protein: CASSLELSNQETQYF. CDR3 nucleotide sequence: TGTGCCAGCAGCTTAGAATTAAGCAATCAAGAGACCCAGTACTTC.

The rearrangement links TRBV5-1 to TRBJ2-5; D call uncertain. The CDR3 length is 14 residues. V lost 4 bases, J lost 2 bases, and 12 bases lay in between. The germline gives CDR1 SGHRS, CDR2 YFSETQ. The CDR3 DNA reads TGCGCCAGCAGCGTGAGAGGTTTTCAAGAGACCCAGTACTTC. Its translation is CASSVRGFQETQYF.

This clonotype was counted only a few times. The rearrangement joins TRBV3-1 to TRBJ2-3; TRBD2 agrees at 12 bases. Trimming cost V 4 bases and J 2 bases; bases outside gene matches: 7. This CDR3 has 17 amino acids. The germline V gene has CDR1 LGHDT and CDR2 YNNKEL (reference sequence). Written as DNA, the CDR3 is TGTGCCAGCAGCCGGGGCGGACTAGCGGGAATCACAGATACGCAGTATTTT. Its translation: CASSRGGLAGITDTQYF.

The rearrangement joins TRBV29-1 to TRBJ1-1; D gene uncertain. Germline V gene data show CDR1 as SQVTM and CDR2 as ANQGSEA. The CDR3 runs to 17 residues. The V and J ends lost 0 bases and 3 bases respectively, with 20 bases between them. Here the CDR3 DNA reads TGCAGCGTTGAAGATCGGAAGAAGGGTCGGCCGCACACTGAAGCTTTCTTT. Translating it yields CSVEDRKKGRPHTEAFF.

This clonotype turned up a few times. The rearrangement links TRBV20-1 to TRBJ2-7; tentatively, D is TRBD1 (6 bases). V lost 3 bases to trimming and J lost 0 bases, with 15 bases between them. From germline, CDR1 is DFQATT and CDR2 SNEGSKA (reference sequence). CDR3 length: 15 residues. CDR3 sequence: CSARPTGLSSYEQYF. The CDR3 bases are TGCAGTGCTAGGCCAACAGGGCTCAGCTCCTACGAGCAGTACTTC.

The rearrangement links TRBV5-6 to TRBJ1-2; D ambiguous. The CDR3 is made up of 14 amino acids. CDR1 SGHDT and CDR2 YYEEEE come from the germline V gene. V was shortened by 4 bases and J by 5 bases, with 15 bases between the two germline ends. The CDR3 spells CASSPWGASYGYTF. Written as DNA, the CDR3 is TGTGCCAGCAGCCCGTGGGGTGCGTCTTATGGCTACACCTTC.

The gene calls are TRBV28 and TRBJ2-7; 7 bases match TRBD1. From germline, CDR1 is MDHEN and CDR2 SYDVKM. This CDR3 has 14 amino acids. Trimming took 4 bases from V and 5 from J; bases not matched to a gene: 8. The CDR3 DNA is TGTGCCAGCAGTTACCTAACAGGGGACAACGAGCAGTACTTC. Its translation: CASSYLTGDNEQYF.

The table lists this clonotype with a count of one. V gene TRBV20-1 combines with J gene TRBJ2-7; D gene ambiguous. The CDR3 is 15 residues long. Germline V gene lookup returns CDR1 DFQATT and CDR2 SNEGSKA (reference sequence). V lost 0 bases and J lost 4, with 16 bases in between. The CDR3 here is CSARDLANLRYEQYF. The CDR3 DNA is TGCAGTGCTAGAGATCTGGCCAACCTGAGGTACGAGCAGTACTTC.

This clonotype has just a few counts. The V call is TRBV20-1, the J call TRBJ2-3; 10 bases are a match to TRBD1. This CDR3 has 15 residues. Trimming took 2 bases from V and 5 from J; bases not matched to a gene: 7. The germline V gene has CDR1 DFQATT and CDR2 SNEGSKA (reference sequence). The CDR3 sequence is CSARRGQGGRDTQYF. The CDR3 bases are TGCAGTGCTAGAAGAGGACAGGGGGGCCGAGATACGCAGTATTTT.

This sequence joins TRBV12-3 or TRBV12-4 and TRBJ2-1, with TRBD1 identical over 7 bases. V was pared by 6 bases and J by 9 bases, with 8 bases of the junction left unmatched. The CDR3 has 13 residues. The CDR3 DNA reads as TGTGCCAGCAGGACCGGGACAGTGGGTGAGCAGTTCTTC. It codes for CASRTGTVGEQFF.